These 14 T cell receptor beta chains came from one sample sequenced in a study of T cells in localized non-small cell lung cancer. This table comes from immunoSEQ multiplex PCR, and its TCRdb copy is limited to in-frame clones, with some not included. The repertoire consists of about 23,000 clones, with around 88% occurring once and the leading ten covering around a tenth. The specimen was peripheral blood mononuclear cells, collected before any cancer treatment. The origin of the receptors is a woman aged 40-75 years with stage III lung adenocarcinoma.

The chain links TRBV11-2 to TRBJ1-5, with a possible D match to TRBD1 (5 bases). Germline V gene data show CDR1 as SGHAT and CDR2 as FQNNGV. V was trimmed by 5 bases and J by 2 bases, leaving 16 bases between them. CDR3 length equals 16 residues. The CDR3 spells CASSRGGVTGNQPQHF. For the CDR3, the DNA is TGTGCCAGCAGCCGGGGCGGGGTCACTGGCAATCAGCCCCAGCATTTT. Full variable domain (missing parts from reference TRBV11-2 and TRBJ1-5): EAGVAQSPRYKIIEKRQSVAFWCNPISGHATLYWYQQILGQGPKLLIQFQNNGVVDDSQLPKDRFSAERLKGVDSTLKIQPAKLEDSAVYLCASSRGGVTGNQPQHFGDGTRLSIL.

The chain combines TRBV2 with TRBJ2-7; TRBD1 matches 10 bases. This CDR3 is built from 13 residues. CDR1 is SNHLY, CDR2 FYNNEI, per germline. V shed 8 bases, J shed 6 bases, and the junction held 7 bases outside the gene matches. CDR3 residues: CASRRTGGVEQYF. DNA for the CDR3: TGTGCCAGCCGGAGGACAGGGGGGGTCGAGCAGTACTTC.

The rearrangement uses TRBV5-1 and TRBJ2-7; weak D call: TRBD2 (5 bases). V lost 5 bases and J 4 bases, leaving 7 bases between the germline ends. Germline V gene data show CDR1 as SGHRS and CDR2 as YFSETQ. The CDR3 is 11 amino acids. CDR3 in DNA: TGCGCCAGCAGTAGAGGGTACGAGCAGTACTTC. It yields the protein CASSRGYEQYF.

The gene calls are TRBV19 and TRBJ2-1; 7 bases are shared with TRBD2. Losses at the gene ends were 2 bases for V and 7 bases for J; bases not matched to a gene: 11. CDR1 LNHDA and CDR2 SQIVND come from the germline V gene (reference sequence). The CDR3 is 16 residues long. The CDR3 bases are TGTGCCAGTAGTATAACCCCCGGCGGGAGACTAAATGAGCAGTTCTTC. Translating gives CASSITPGGRLNEQFF.

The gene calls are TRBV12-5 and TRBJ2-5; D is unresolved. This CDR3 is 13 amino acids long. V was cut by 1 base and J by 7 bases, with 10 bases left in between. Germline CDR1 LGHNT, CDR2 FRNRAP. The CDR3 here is CASGLAGSWTQYF. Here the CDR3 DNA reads TGTGCTAGTGGTTTGGCGGGTTCTTGGACCCAGTACTTC.

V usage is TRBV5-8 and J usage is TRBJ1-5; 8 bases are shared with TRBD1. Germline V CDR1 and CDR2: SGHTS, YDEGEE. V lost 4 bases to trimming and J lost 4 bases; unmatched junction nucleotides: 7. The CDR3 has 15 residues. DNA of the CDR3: TGTGCCAGCAGCGCGGGACAGGAAAAGAATCAGCCCCAGCATTTT. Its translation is CASSAGQEKNQPQHF.

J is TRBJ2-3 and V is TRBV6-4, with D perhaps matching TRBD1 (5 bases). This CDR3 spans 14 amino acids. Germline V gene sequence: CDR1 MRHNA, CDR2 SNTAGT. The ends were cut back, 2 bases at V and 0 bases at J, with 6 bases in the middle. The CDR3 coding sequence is TGTGCCAGCAGTGACCAGGGCAGCACAGATACGCAGTATTTT. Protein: CASSDQGSTDTQYF.

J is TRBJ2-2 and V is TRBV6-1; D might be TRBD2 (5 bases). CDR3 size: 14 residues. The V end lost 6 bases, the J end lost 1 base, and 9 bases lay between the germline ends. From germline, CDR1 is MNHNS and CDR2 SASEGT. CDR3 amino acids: CASRPRGNTGELFF. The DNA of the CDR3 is TGTGCCAGCAGACCCCGGGGGAACACCGGGGAGCTGTTTTTT.

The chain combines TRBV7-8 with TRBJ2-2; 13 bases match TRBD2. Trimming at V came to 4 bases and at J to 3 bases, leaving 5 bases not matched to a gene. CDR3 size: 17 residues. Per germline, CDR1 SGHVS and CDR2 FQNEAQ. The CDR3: CASSSRTSGRDTGELFF. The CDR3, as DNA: TGTGCCAGCAGCTCAAGGACTAGCGGGAGAGACACCGGGGAGCTGTTTTTT. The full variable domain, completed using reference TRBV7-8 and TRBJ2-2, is GAGVSQSPRYKVAKRGQDVALRCDPISGHVSLFWYQQALGQGPEFLTYFQNEAQLDKSGLPSDRFFAERPEGSVSTLKIQRTQQEDSAVYLCASSSRTSGRDTGELFFGEGSRLTVL.

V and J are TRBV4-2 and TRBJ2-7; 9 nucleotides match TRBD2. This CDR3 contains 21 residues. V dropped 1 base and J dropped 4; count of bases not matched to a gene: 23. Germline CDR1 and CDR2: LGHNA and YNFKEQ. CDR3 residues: CASSQVTTALSAGAGGYEQYF. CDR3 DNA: TGTGCCAGCAGCCAAGTTACCACCGCTCTTTCTGCGGGGGCGGGGGGGTACGAGCAGTACTTC.

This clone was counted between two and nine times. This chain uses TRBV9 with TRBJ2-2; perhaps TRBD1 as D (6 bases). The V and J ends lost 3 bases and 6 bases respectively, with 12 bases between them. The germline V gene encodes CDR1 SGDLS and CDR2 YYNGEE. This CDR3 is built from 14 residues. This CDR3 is CASSAYRAAGELFF. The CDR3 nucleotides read TGTGCCAGCAGCGCCTACAGGGCCGCCGGGGAGCTGTTTTTT.

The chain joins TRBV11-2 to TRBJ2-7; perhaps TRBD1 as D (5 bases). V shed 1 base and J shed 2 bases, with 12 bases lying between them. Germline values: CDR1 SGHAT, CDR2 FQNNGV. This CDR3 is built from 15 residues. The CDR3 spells CASSLGQQGTYEQYF. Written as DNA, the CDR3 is TGTGCCAGCAGCTTAGGGCAGCAGGGTACCTACGAGCAGTACTTC.

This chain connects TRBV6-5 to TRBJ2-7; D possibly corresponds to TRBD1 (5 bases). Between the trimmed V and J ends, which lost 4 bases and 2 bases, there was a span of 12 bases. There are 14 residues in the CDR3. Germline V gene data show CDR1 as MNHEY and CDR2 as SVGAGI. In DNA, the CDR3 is TGTGCCAGCAGTTCCCTAGGGGATCCCTACGAGCAGTACTTC. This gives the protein CASSSLGDPYEQYF.

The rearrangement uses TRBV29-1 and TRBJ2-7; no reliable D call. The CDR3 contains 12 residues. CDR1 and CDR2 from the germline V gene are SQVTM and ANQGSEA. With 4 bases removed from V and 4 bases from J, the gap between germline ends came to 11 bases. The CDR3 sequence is CSVGDGIYEQYF. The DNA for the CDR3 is TGCAGCGTTGGGGATGGGATTTACGAGCAGTACTTC.